The 18 T cell receptor beta chains listed next were all sequenced from one sample in a study of shared clonotypes between healthy human individuals (dated by TCRdb to the early 2020s). The library was generated by the immunoSEQ multiplex PCR assay. Sourced from immuneACCESS, this table was stored by TCRdb with only in-frame sequences that have V and J called. A share of the clones is absent; for the studies checked, an unresolved V gene accounts for under half, and the remainder has no known explanation. The sample table records 330,000 or so clones; about 74% of these occur just once. In total, the top ten clones hold 10% of the sample. The sequenced sample consisted of memory CD4+ T cells sorted from blood. In light of the paper, this sample's cell subset or site label describes: CD45RA-negative fraction. These receptor sequences come from a man aged 25-40 years in good health.

This clone has more than one count but fewer than ten. This chain connects TRBV14 to TRBJ1-2; D gene unclear. Between the trimmed V and J ends, which lost 1 base and 7 bases, there was a span of 4 bases. The length of the CDR3 is 11 residues. Germline V gene sequence: CDR1 SGHDN, CDR2 FVKESK. CDR3 nucleotide sequence: TGTGCCAGCAGCCAAGGCGGTGGCTACACCTTC. Protein: CASSQGGGYTF.

The chain combines TRBV10-3 with TRBJ1-3; TRBD1 is a possible D gene (6 bases). The germline V gene encodes CDR1 ENHRY and CDR2 SYGVKD. The CDR3 runs 17 residues. V lost 0 bases, J lost 4 bases, and 16 bases lay in between. The DNA of the CDR3 is TGTGCCATCAGTGAGTCGCCGGGCAGGGGAGGCGGAAACACCATATATTTT. Its translation: CAISESPGRGGGNTIYF.

The chain employs TRBV9 and TRBJ2-1, with D tentatively TRBD2 (5 bases). The CDR3 has 18 amino acids. The V and J ends lost 0 bases and 5 bases respectively, with 21 bases between them. The germline V gene encodes CDR1 SGDLS and CDR2 YYNGEE. CDR3 DNA: TGTGCCAGCAGCGTAGGGGGTTTGGGAGCGGAACTCCACAATGAGCAGTTCTTC. Translating it yields CASSVGGLGAELHNEQFF.

This clone was counted between two and nine times. This rearrangement joins TRBV28 to TRBJ2-7, with 8 bases fitting TRBD2. Unmatched junction bases numbered 2, after V lost 7 bases and J lost 3 bases. Germline CDR1 is MDHEN and CDR2 is SYDVKM. The CDR3 has 12 amino acids. The CDR3 loop reads CASTGGIYEQYF. The CDR3 coding sequence is TGTGCCAGCACGGGGGGGATCTACGAGCAGTACTTC. Variable domain in full (rest from reference TRBV28 and TRBJ2-7): DVKVTQSSRYLVKRTGEKVFLECVQDMDHENMFWYRQDPGLGLRLIYFSYDVKMKEKGDIPEGYSVSREKKERFSLILESASTNQTSMYLCASTGGIYEQYFGPGTRLTVT.

The J gene is TRBJ1-4, the V gene TRBV6-1; the D is unclear. Trimming took 6 bases from V and 4 from J, leaving 12 bases between them. Germline V gives CDR1 MNHNS, CDR2 SASEGT. CDR3 size: 14 residues. The CDR3 nucleotides read TGTGCCAGCAGCAAAGGAGCTAGTAATGAAAAACTGTTTTTT. This gives the protein CASSKGASNEKLFF.

In its sample, this clone was seen once. CDR3 loop: CASSLFPRGGSGETQYF. CDR3 nucleotide sequence: TGTGCCAGCAGCTTATTCCCTCGCGGCGGGAGTGGGGAGACCCAGTACTTC. The genes are TRBV11-2 and TRBJ2-5, with TRBD2 identical over 7 bases. The CDR3 has 17 residues. Trimming cost V 2 bases and J 5 bases; bases outside gene matches: 14. The germline V gene encodes CDR1 SGHAT and CDR2 FQNNGV.

The chain joins TRBV19 to TRBJ2-7; 8 bases align to TRBD1. With V trimmed by 6 bases and J by 5 bases, 9 bases remained unmatched. The CDR3 covers 14 residues. Looked up from germline, CDR1 is LNHDA and CDR2 is SQIVND (reference sequence). The CDR3 bases are TGTGCCAGTAGACCGACAGGGGCCATCAACGAGCAGTACTTC. Its protein is CASRPTGAINEQYF.

This rearrangement joins TRBV5-1 to TRBJ2-6; D gene ambiguous. Germline V gene sequence: CDR1 SGHRS, CDR2 YFSETQ. Trimming removed 3 bases from V and 6 bases from J, with 13 bases in between. The CDR3 runs 15 residues. CDR3 in amino acids: CASSSGELLANVLTF. The CDR3 nucleotides read TGCGCCAGCAGCTCAGGAGAGCTCTTGGCCAACGTCCTGACTTTC.

CDR3 coding DNA: TGTGCCAGCAGTCTAGCGGGAAGTTACACCGGGGAGCTGTTTTTT. It translates to CASSLAGSYTGELFF. This chain joins TRBV7-3 and TRBJ2-2, with 9 bases aligning to TRBD2. From germline, CDR1 is SGHTA and CDR2 FQGTGA. The CDR3 is 15 residues long. The trim removed 6 bases at V and 3 bases at J, leaving 5 bases unmatched.

The chain uses TRBV5-1 and TRBJ2-1; D tentatively fits TRBD1 or TRBD2 (6 bases each). Trimming took 2 bases from V and 6 from J, leaving 21 bases between them. Per germline, CDR1 SGHRS and CDR2 YFSETQ. The CDR3 consists of 17 residues. CDR3 in amino acids: CASSFDLGGSVFNEQFF. The DNA of the CDR3 is TGCGCCAGCAGCTTCGATCTCGGGGGCAGTGTCTTCAATGAGCAGTTCTTC. The variable domain in full, completed from reference TRBV5-1 and TRBJ2-1, reads KAGVTQTPRYLIKTRGQQVTLSCSPISGHRSVSWYQQTPGQGLQFLFEYFSETQRNKGNFPGRFSGRQFSNSRSEMNVSTLELGDSALYLCASSFDLGGSVFNEQFFGPGTRLTVL.

V and J are TRBV7-2 and TRBJ2-5; possible D gene TRBD1, 6 bases. The V end lost 6 bases, the J end lost 3 bases, and 17 bases lay between the germline ends. In germline, CDR1 is SGHTA, CDR2 FQGNSA. This CDR3 is 15 amino acids long. CDR3 sequence reads: CASRWFGQIEETQYF. The CDR3 DNA reads as TGTGCCAGCAGATGGTTCGGACAGATCGAAGAGACCCAGTACTTC.

The chain links TRBV5-6 to TRBJ2-5; TRBD2 agrees at 14 bases. The CDR3 is 17 amino acids. Trimming at V came to 3 bases and at J to 5 bases, leaving 9 bases not matched to a gene. From germline, CDR1 is SGHDT and CDR2 YYEEEE. CDR3 sequence: CASSSGLAGGLRETQYF. The CDR3 nucleotides are TGTGCCAGCAGCTCCGGACTAGCGGGAGGATTACGGGAGACCCAGTACTTC.

V gene TRBV6-6 combines with J gene TRBJ2-7; 11 bases fit TRBD2. The germline V gene encodes CDR1 MNHNY and CDR2 SVGAGI (reference sequence). This CDR3 has 16 residues. After removal of 5 bases from V and 7 bases from J, the junction contained 13 bases not matched to a gene. The CDR3 DNA reads TGTGCCAGCAGTAACGCAGTAGCGGGAGGGTTCGGAGAGCAGTACTTC. Protein: CASSNAVAGGFGEQYF.

For the CDR3, the DNA is TGCGCCAGCAGCCCTCGACAGGATCATTCACCCCTCCACTTT. Protein product: CASSPRQDHSPLHF. V and J are TRBV4-1 and TRBJ1-6; D is possibly TRBD1 (6 bases). The V gene's germline CDR1 is MGHRA and CDR2 YSYEKL. V shed 4 bases and J shed 8 bases, with 12 bases lying between them. This CDR3 is built from 14 residues.

This clone occurred once. The genes are TRBV5-4 and TRBJ2-4; the match to TRBD2 covers 12 bases. The CDR3 spans 12 residues. Germline trimming cut 9 bases from V and 9 bases from J; bases unmatched to any gene: 4. The V gene's germline CDR1 is SGHNT and CDR2 YYREEE (reference sequence). CDR3 amino acids: CATGLAGRIQYF. CDR3 in DNA: TGTGCCACCGGACTAGCGGGGCGCATTCAGTACTTC.

The chain is built from TRBV13 and TRBJ2-4; tentatively, D is TRBD2 (6 bases). Germline assignment: CDR1 PRHDT and CDR2 FYEKMQ (reference sequence). Deletions cut 6 bases from V and 2 bases from J, with 11 bases between. CDR3 size: 14 residues. The CDR3 DNA sequence: TGTGCCAGCAGACGGGGGTTGTCCAAAAACATTCAGTACTTC. This encodes CASRRGLSKNIQYF. Full variable domain (missing parts from reference TRBV13 and TRBJ2-4): AAGVIQSPRHLIKEKRETATLKCYPIPRHDTVYWYQQGPGQDPQFLISFYEKMQSDKGSIPDRFSAQQFSDYHSELNMSSLELGDSALYFCASRRGLSKNIQYFGAGTRLSVL.

A single count supports this clone. V gene TRBV27 combines with J gene TRBJ1-1; D is possibly TRBD1 (5 bases). The CDR3 covers 13 residues. V lost 3 bases and J lost 7, with 12 bases in between. Per germline, CDR1 MNHEY and CDR2 SMNVEV (reference sequence). CDR3 sequence (DNA): TGTGCCAGCAGTTTCAGGGCTTTTGGTGAAGCTTTCTTT. This sequence encodes CASSFRAFGEAFF.

J is TRBJ1-5 and V is TRBV7-2; no clear D. In germline, CDR1 is SGHTA, CDR2 FQGNSA. This CDR3 is built from 13 residues. The germline V and J ends were trimmed by 2 bases and 6 bases, with 8 bases remaining between them. The CDR3 here is CASSLLLSQPQHF. DNA of the CDR3: TGTGCCAGCAGCTTATTACTGAGTCAGCCCCAGCATTTT.